This TCR beta chain came from a study of blood T cell repertoires in COVID-19. Study background: Acute and convalescent COVID-19 specimens originated in the United States, Italy and Spain. T cells, B-cell-depleted T cells, or PBMCs provided the cDNA or gDNA that served as material.

Cohorts were based on clinical histories the participants reported. In the authors' workflow: Reference gene primer amplification in the assay estimated nucleated cell counts. The repertoire was sequenced with immunoSEQ multiplex PCR; TCRdb's copy has only in-frame clones and lacks some. That table furnishes V, J and clone size, whereas the DNA furnished D and trimming. The sample lists under 250,000 clones, over 75% occurring once. Germline assignment: CDR1 MNHEY and CDR2 SVGAGI. V lost 2 bases, J lost 9 bases, and 8 bases lay in between. The CDR3 is 12 amino acids. Sequencing was carried out using PBMCs or T cells enriched from blood (not recorded which). This receptor was taken from a man aged 25-45 years with acute COVID-19. The V gene is TRBV6-5, the J gene TRBJ2-1; D uncertain. DNA for the CDR3: TGTGCCAGCAGTTACCCCGGTTCTGAGCAGTTCTTC. It specifies CASSYPGSEQFF.